This T cell receptor beta chain emerged from a study of shared clonotypes between healthy human individuals. CDR1 and CDR2 from the germline V gene are SNHLY and FYNNEI. CDR3 length: 13 residues. The V gene end was trimmed by 7 bases and the J gene end by 14 bases; junction bases not matched to a gene: 11. Assay: immunoSEQ multiplex PCR; the TCRdb copy retains only in-frame clones and omits some. Here the sample spans millions of clones, roughly 94% being singletons. The sequence was obtained from a man between 18 and 29 years old in good health. The V call is TRBV2, the J call TRBJ2-3; the match to TRBD1 covers 11 bases. The sample comprised naive CD4+ T cells sorted from blood. Regarding subset: CD45RA+ positively selected. The CDR3 DNA reads TGTGCCAGCACTTTTATACCCGGGACAGGGGGGTATTTT. This encodes CASTFIPGTGGYF.